This entry lists 20 T cell receptor beta chains sequenced from one sample in a study of T-cell memory formation after mild COVID-19. One entry per CDR3 protein results from TCRdb running MiXCR on the 5' RACE reads. Of 400,000 or so distinct CDR3 sequences in the sample, around 20% are singletons; the top ten hold around 9.2%. The sample was PBMCs or a T cell subset sorted from them (not recorded which). The receptors derive from an adult woman who had mild COVID-19 (a few samples of this study predate the infection). Cell type and time point are not known.

This clonotype was seen more than once but under ten times. The chain is built from TRBV12-3 or TRBV12-4 and TRBJ1-1; 7 positions match TRBD1. The CDR3 contains 14 residues. The trim removed 6 bases at V and 7 bases at J, leaving 11 bases unmatched. This chain's CDR3 is CASSYRGGTGEAFF. In DNA, the CDR3 is TGTGCCAGCAGCTACAGGGGAGGAACAGGTGAAGCTTTCTTT.

This clonotype occurred a few times. Written as DNA, the CDR3 is TGTGCCAGCAGCGGAAAGAACACTGAAGCTTTCTTT. Its translation: CASSGKNTEAFF. The rearrangement links TRBV9 to TRBJ1-1; D gene unclear. This CDR3 comprises 12 residues. Germline V gives CDR1 SGDLS, CDR2 YYNGEE. Trimming took off 3 bases at V and 1 base at J, with 4 bases between the two ends.

This rearrangement joins TRBV24-1 to TRBJ1-2; the D gene is possibly TRBD1 (6 bases). Germline V CDR1 and CDR2: KGHDR, SFDVKD. V was trimmed by 2 bases and J by 4 bases, leaving 19 bases between them. There are 17 residues in the CDR3. DNA for the CDR3: TGTGCCACCAGTGATTCTTCACAGCAGGGGCTGGTCTATGGCTACACCTTC. Amino acid sequence: CATSDSSQQGLVYGYTF.

This sequence joins TRBV7-9 and TRBJ1-4, with D perhaps matching TRBD1 (5 bases). Looked up from germline, CDR1 is SEHNR and CDR2 is FQNEAQ (reference sequence). The CDR3 totals 16 residues. The V end lost 4 bases, the J end lost 7 bases, and 19 bases lay between the germline ends. The CDR3 DNA follows: TGTGCCAGCAGCTCGGGAGGCTTGACAGCGGGTGAAAAACTGTTTTTT. Protein product: CASSSGGLTAGEKLFF.

The chain couples TRBV20-1 to TRBJ2-1, with TRBD2 identical over 8 bases. Per germline, CDR1 DFQATT and CDR2 SNEGSKA (reference sequence). This CDR3 has 15 residues. J gave up 7 bases and V 1 base, and 9 bases lay outside the gene matches. The CDR3 nucleotides are TGCAGTGCTAGAGCGCTCGGGGGGGCCGAAAATGAGCAGTTCTTC. This translates into CSARALGGAENEQFF.

This clonotype has only a few counts. This chain uses TRBV20-1 with TRBJ2-1, with 9 bases matching TRBD2. Trimming cost V 1 base and J 4 bases; bases outside gene matches: 11. CDR1 and CDR2 (germline): DFQATT, SNEGSKA (reference sequence). This CDR3 region has 17 residues. The CDR3 sequence: CSARVRTSGRHYNEQFF. CDR3 nucleotide sequence: TGCAGTGCTAGAGTTCGTACGAGCGGGAGGCATTACAATGAGCAGTTCTTC.

The chain is built from TRBV6-5 and TRBJ2-3, with D unclear. This CDR3 contains 13 residues. Germline lookup yields CDR1 MNHEY and CDR2 SVGAGI. The V end was cut by 6 bases, the J end by 0 bases, with 7 bases between. This CDR3 is CASREWSTDTQYF. The CDR3 DNA follows: TGTGCCAGCAGAGAGTGGAGCACAGATACGCAGTATTTT.

This clonotype occurred a few times. V usage is TRBV7-9 and J usage is TRBJ2-7; the D is unclear. The V gene's germline CDR1 is SEHNR and CDR2 FQNEAQ (reference sequence). This CDR3 contains 16 residues. V lost 6 bases to trimming and J lost 3 bases, with 21 bases between them. CDR3 DNA sequence: TGTGCCAGCAGGCCTCCCCCCACGGCCGCGAACTACGAGCAGTACTTC. It is translated as CASRPPPTAANYEQYF.

This clonotype was seen a handful of times. The V and J genes are TRBV18 and TRBJ1-3; D is ambiguous. This CDR3 is 13 amino acids long. Germline V lookup: CDR1 KGHSH, CDR2 LQKENI. Trimming removed 7 bases from V and 0 bases from J, with 7 bases in between. This CDR3 is CASFPFSGNTIYF. The CDR3 coding sequence is TGTGCCAGCTTCCCTTTCTCTGGAAACACCATATATTTT. Full variable domain (rest looked up from reference TRBV18 and TRBJ1-3): NAGVMQNPRHLVRRRGQEARLRCSPMKGHSHVYWYRQLPEEGLKFMVYLQKENIIDESGMPKERFSAEFPKEGPSILRIQQVVRGDSAAYFCASFPFSGNTIYFGEGSWLTVV.

This clonotype was detected a few times. The chain is built from TRBV24-1 and TRBJ2-1, with TRBD1 matching 8 bases. This CDR3 contains 18 residues. The germline gives CDR1 KGHDR, CDR2 SFDVKD. V trimming: 7 bases; J trimming: 9 bases; junction bases outside the gene matches: 22. CDR3 DNA sequence: TGTGCCACCAGAGAAACAGGGGGAGCTTTCTCGGAAAGGGGTGAGCAGTTCTTC. Translating gives CATRETGGAFSERGEQFF.

The V call is TRBV14, the J call TRBJ2-7, with D perhaps matching TRBD2 (5 bases). This CDR3 comprises 15 residues. Trimming took 5 bases from V and 0 from J, leaving 14 bases between them. Germline V CDR1 and CDR2: SGHDN, FVKESK. The CDR3 is CASSEIGGSSYEQYF. CDR3 nucleotide sequence: TGTGCCAGCAGCGAAATCGGAGGAAGCTCCTACGAGCAGTACTTC. The full variable domain, completed using reference TRBV14 and TRBJ2-7, is EAGVTQFPSHSVIEKGQTVTLRCDPISGHDNLYWYRRVMGKEIKFLLHFVKESKQDESGMPNNRFLAERTGGTYSTLKVQPAELEDSGVYFCASSEIGGSSYEQYFGPGTRLTVT.

This clonotype has only a few counts. The gene calls are TRBV9 and TRBJ1-2; the D gene is possibly TRBD1 (5 bases). CDR3 length: 16 residues. The V gene lost 0 bases and the J gene lost 4 bases, with 16 bases spanning the gap. CDR1 SGDLS and CDR2 YYNGEE come from the germline V gene. The CDR3 region has the DNA TGTGCCAGCAGCGTAGAGTTCGACAGTAGTATCTATGGCTACACCTTC. Translated: CASSVEFDSSIYGYTF.

The V and J genes are TRBV28 and TRBJ2-3; D perhaps matches TRBD2 (6 bases). V was shortened by 5 bases and J by 3 bases, with 12 bases between the two germline ends. This CDR3 spans 14 amino acids. Germline-derived CDR1 and CDR2 are MDHEN and SYDVKM. The CDR3, as DNA: TGTGCCAGCAGTCGACTAGACAAAACAGATACGCAGTATTTT. Translating it yields CASSRLDKTDTQYF. The variable domain in full, with the rest retrieved from reference TRBV28 and TRBJ2-3, is DVKVTQSSRYLVKRTGEKVFLECVQDMDHENMFWYRQDPGLGLRLIYFSYDVKMKEKGDIPEGYSVSREKKERFSLILESASTNQTSMYLCASSRLDKTDTQYFGPGTRLTVL.

The gene calls are TRBV9 and TRBJ1-1; no clear D. The CDR3 extends over 12 amino acids. Trimming shortened V by 8 bases and J by 5 bases, and 13 bases separated the two germline ends. The germline V gene has CDR1 SGDLS and CDR2 YYNGEE. The CDR3 is CASPGRMTEAFF. DNA of the CDR3: TGTGCCAGTCCCGGGCGGATGACTGAAGCTTTCTTT. Full variable domain (missing parts from reference TRBV9 and TRBJ1-1): DSGVTQTPKHLITATGQRVTLRCSPRSGDLSVYWYQQSLDQGLQFLIQYYNGEERAKGNILERFSAQQFPDLHSELNLSSLELGDSALYFCASPGRMTEAFFGQGTRLTVV.

This clonotype was found a few times. The J gene is TRBJ1-2, the V gene TRBV5-1, with TRBD1 matching 7 bases. CDR1 SGHRS and CDR2 YFSETQ come from the germline V gene. V lost 4 bases and J lost 0; bases outside the gene matches: 6. The CDR3 covers 15 residues. This chain's CDR3 is CASSPWTGSNYGYTF. CDR3 coding DNA: TGCGCCAGCAGCCCATGGACAGGTTCTAACTATGGCTACACCTTC.

This clonotype has more than one count but fewer than ten. The chain combines TRBV20-1 with TRBJ1-4; D possibly corresponds to TRBD1 (6 bases). The V end lost 5 bases, the J end lost 4 bases, and 11 bases lay between the germline ends. The V gene's germline CDR1 is DFQATT and CDR2 SNEGSKA (reference sequence). The CDR3 covers 13 residues. CDR3 sequence: CSAADRRNEKLFF. Here the CDR3 DNA reads TGCAGTGCTGCCGACAGGCGTAATGAAAAACTGTTTTTT.

This sequence joins TRBV15 and TRBJ1-2; 9 bases agree with TRBD1. CDR1 is LNHNV, CDR2 YYDKDF, per germline (reference sequence). After removal of 0 bases from V and 4 bases from J, the junction contained 6 bases not matched to a gene. The CDR3 runs to 16 residues. CDR3 protein: CATSRDGTGTIYGYTF. CDR3 coding DNA: TGTGCCACCAGCAGAGATGGGACAGGGACGATCTATGGCTACACCTTC.

V and J are TRBV11-2 and TRBJ2-3; no firm D call. The CDR3 consists of 17 residues. Between the trimmed V and J ends, which lost 3 bases and 5 bases, there was a span of 21 bases. CDR1 is SGHAT and CDR2 is FQNNGV in the germline V gene. Here the CDR3 reads CASSLSFSRLGKDTQYF. CDR3 nucleotide sequence: TGTGCCAGCAGCTTGTCCTTCTCGAGGTTGGGGAAAGATACGCAGTATTTT.

This clonotype was seen more than once but under ten times. CDR3 DNA: TGTGCCTGGAGCCCCAGCGGGTACGAGCAGTACTTC. Encoded protein: CAWSPSGYEQYF. The chain recombines TRBV30 with TRBJ2-7, with D possibly TRBD2 on 6 matching bases. CDR3 length: 12 residues. V lost 3 bases to trimming and J lost 4 bases, with 10 bases between them. Per germline, CDR1 GTSNPN and CDR2 SVGIG (reference sequence).

The chain joins TRBV4-1 to TRBJ1-4; 7 bases line up with TRBD1. Germline V gene sequence: CDR1 MGHRA, CDR2 YSYEKL. CDR3 length: 13 amino acids. Trimming took 3 bases from V and 8 from J; bases not matched to a gene: 3. This CDR3 reads CASSQWTGEKLFF. CDR3 sequence (DNA): TGCGCCAGCAGCCAGTGGACAGGAGAAAAACTGTTTTTT.